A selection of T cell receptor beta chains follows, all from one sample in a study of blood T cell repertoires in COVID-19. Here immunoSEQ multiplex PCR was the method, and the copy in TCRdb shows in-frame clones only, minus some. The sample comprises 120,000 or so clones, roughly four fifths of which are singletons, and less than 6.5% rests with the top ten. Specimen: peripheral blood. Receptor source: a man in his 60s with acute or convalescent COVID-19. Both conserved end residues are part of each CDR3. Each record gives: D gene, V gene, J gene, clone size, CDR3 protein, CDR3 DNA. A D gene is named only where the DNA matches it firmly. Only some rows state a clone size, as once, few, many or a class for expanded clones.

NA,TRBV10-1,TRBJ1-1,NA,CASSPGVRTEAFF,TGCGCCAGCAGTCCAGGGGTACGGACTGAAGCTTTCTTT
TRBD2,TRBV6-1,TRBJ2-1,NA,CASSAPGLAIRSSYNEQFF,TGTGCCAGCAGTGCCCCGGGACTAGCGATAAGGAGCTCCTACAATGAGCAGTTCTTC
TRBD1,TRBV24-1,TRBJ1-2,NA,CATSDWGQGADGYTF,TGTGCCACCAGTGACTGGGGACAGGGGGCGGATGGCTACACCTTC
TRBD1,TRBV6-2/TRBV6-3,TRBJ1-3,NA,CASSYGTGAGNTIYF,TGTGCCAGCAGTTACGGGACAGGGGCTGGAAACACCATATATTTT
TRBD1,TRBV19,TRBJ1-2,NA,CASTPRQGTNYGYTF,TGTGCCAGTACTCCTAGACAGGGAACTAACTATGGCTACACCTTC
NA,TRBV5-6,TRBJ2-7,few,CASSRDFYEQYF,TGTGCCAGCAGCCGGGACTTCTACGAGCAGTACTTC
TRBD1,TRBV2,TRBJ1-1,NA,CASKAQGENTEAFF,TGTGCCAGCAAGGCACAGGGGGAGAACACTGAAGCTTTCTTT
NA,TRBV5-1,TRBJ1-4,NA,CASSPGILRQGTNEKLFF,TGCGCCAGCAGTCCAGGGATTCTCAGGCAAGGAACTAATGAAAAACTGTTTTTT
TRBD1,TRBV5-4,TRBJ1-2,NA,CASSLSMFGTDNYGYTF,TGTGCCAGCAGCTTGTCTATGTTCGGGACAGACAACTATGGCTACACCTTC
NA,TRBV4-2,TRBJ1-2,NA,CASSQDRGGPGGGYTF,TGTGCCAGCAGCCAAGACCGGGGGGGCCCCGGGGGTGGCTACACCTTC
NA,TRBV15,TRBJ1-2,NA,CATSRVNYGYTF,TGTGCCACCAGCAGAGTAAATTATGGCTACACCTTC
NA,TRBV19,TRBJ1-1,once,CAIRWRGEAFF,TGTGCCATCCGATGGAGGGGTGAAGCTTTCTTT
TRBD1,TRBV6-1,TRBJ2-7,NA,CASSEIRTGMGEQYF,TGTGCCAGCAGTGAAATTCGGACAGGGATGGGCGAGCAGTACTTC
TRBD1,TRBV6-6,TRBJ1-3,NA,CASSYSRGRSGNTIYF,TGTGCCAGCAGTTACTCGAGGGGGCGATCCGGAAACACCATATATTTT
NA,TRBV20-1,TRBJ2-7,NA,CSASGDGGWQYF,TGCAGTGCTAGTGGCGATGGCGGGTGGCAGTACTTC
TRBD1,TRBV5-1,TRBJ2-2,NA,CASSLRTGGPGELFF,TGCGCCAGCAGCTTGAGGACAGGGGGCCCCGGGGAGCTGTTTTTT
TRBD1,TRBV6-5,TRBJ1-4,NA,CASSRDRRDSTLF,TGTGCCAGCAGTAGAGACCGGAGGGACAGCACCCTTTTT
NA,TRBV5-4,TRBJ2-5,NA,CASSQFQETQYF,TGTGCCAGCAGCCAATTTCAAGAGACCCAGTACTTC
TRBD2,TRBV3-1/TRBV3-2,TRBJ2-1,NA,CASSQGQAGTIKEFF,TGTGCCAGCAGCCAAGGGCAAGCGGGAACTATTAAGGAGTTCTTC
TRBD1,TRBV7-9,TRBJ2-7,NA,CASSLGQGWEQYF,TGTGCCAGCAGCTTAGGACAGGGATGGGAGCAGTACTTC
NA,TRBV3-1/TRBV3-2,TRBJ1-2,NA,CASSRTTPGQGTYGYTF,TGTGCCAGCAGCCGGACAACACCCGGGCAGGGGACCTATGGCTACACCTTC
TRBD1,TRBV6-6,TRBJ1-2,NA,CASSLGTASAGYGYTF,TGTGCCAGCAGCCTGGGGACAGCCTCCGCGGGCTATGGCTACACCTTC
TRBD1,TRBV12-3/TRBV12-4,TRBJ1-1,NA,CASSLNRGAFF,TGTGCCAGCAGTTTGAACAGGGGTGCTTTCTTT
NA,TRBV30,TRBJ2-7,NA,CAWRPQFNSYEQYF,TGTGCCTGGAGGCCCCAGTTCAACTCCTACGAGCAGTACTTC
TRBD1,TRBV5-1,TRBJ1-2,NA,CASSYSDRAGNRGYTF,TGCGCCAGCAGCTATTCGGACAGGGCGGGTAATCGTGGCTACACCTTC
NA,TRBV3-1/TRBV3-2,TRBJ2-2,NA,CASSRSSVYTGELFF,TGTGCCAGCAGCCGTTCTTCGGTGTACACCGGGGAGCTGTTTTTT
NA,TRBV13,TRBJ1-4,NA,CASSFRGRSEKLFF,TGTGCCAGCAGCTTCCGGGGTAGGAGTGAAAAACTGTTTTTT
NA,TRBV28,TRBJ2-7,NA,CASSSGQPFYEQYF,TGTGCCAGCAGTTCCGGACAACCATTCTACGAGCAGTACTTC
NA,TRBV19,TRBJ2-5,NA,CASSARGSEETQYF,TGTGCCAGTAGTGCCCGAGGCAGTGAAGAGACCCAGTACTTC